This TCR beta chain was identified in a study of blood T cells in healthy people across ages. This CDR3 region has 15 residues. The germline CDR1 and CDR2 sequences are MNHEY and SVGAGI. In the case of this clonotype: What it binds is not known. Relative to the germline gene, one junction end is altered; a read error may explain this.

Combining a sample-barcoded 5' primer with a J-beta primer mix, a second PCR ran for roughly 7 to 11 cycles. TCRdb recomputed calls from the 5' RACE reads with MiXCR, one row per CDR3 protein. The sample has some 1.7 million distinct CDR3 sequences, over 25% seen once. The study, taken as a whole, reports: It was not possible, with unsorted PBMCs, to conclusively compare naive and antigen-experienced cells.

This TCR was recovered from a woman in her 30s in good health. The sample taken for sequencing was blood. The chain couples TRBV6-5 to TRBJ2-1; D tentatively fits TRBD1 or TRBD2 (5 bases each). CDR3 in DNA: TGTGCCAGCCGCCGGGGACGGAGCTCCAACAATGAGCAGTTCTTC. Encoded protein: CASRRGRSSNNEQFF.